The 20 T cell receptor beta chains presented below share a single source sample, sequenced in a study of vaccination effects on CD4 cells after COVID-19. These receptors are not linked to any known antigen. Following culture for nine to ten days, CD4+ T cells were isolated. Participants received two doses of either the BNT162b2 or mRNA-1273 vaccine. Method: immunoSEQ multiplex PCR; TCRdb's copy keeps in-frame clones and lacks some. The repertoire holds 66,000 or so clones, with under 80% as singletons. The sample consisted of CD4+ T cells from PBMCs cultured without peptide, taken after COVID-19 vaccination. All receptors derive from a human donor who received a COVID-19 vaccine.

The rearrangement uses TRBV15 and TRBJ2-2; D call uncertain. Germline CDR1 and CDR2: LNHNV and YYDKDF (reference sequence). V was shortened by 5 bases and J by 3 bases, with 16 bases between the two germline ends. This CDR3 is built from 16 residues. The CDR3 DNA reads as TGTGCCACCAGCCGCCGGCCGGGTTGGGACACCGGGGAGCTGTTTTTT. Translated: CATSRRPGWDTGELFF. Looking up the rest from reference TRBV15 and TRBJ2-2 gives the full variable domain: DAMVIQNPRYQVTQFGKPVTLSCSQTLNHNVMYWYQQKSSQAPKLLFHYYDKDFNNEADTPDNFQSRRPNTSFCFLDIRSPGLGDTAMYLCATSRRPGWDTGELFFGEGSRLTVL.

This clone was observed once. V and J are TRBV5-1 and TRBJ2-6; D might be TRBD2 (6 bases). Per germline, CDR1 SGHRS and CDR2 YFSETQ. The CDR3 extends over 18 amino acids. V was clipped by 0 bases and J by 0 bases, with 13 bases between them. CDR3 protein: CASSLGGTGSSGANVLTF. The CDR3 DNA is TGCGCCAGCAGCTTGGGCGGGACGGGGAGCTCTGGGGCCAACGTCCTGACTTTC.

Notes on this clone: Other DNA sequences in the same sample also yield this CDR3. This chain joins TRBV5-1 and TRBJ1-1; D is unclear. Looked up from germline, CDR1 is SGHRS and CDR2 is YFSETQ. V lost 0 bases and J 1 base, leaving 7 bases between the germline ends. The CDR3 contains 14 residues. The CDR3, as DNA: TGCGCCAGCAGCTTGGTCCCGGGGAACACTGAAGCTTTCTTT. Translated: CASSLVPGNTEAFF.

The chain couples TRBV9 to TRBJ2-3, with D hard to call. V was trimmed by 4 bases and J by 5 bases, leaving 11 bases between them. The CDR3 has 13 amino acids. The V gene's germline CDR1 is SGDLS and CDR2 YYNGEE. The CDR3: CASSRALIDTQYF. CDR3 DNA sequence: TGTGCCAGCAGCCGGGCCCTTATAGATACGCAGTATTTT.

V is TRBV14 and J is TRBJ2-1; 7 bases are shared with TRBD1. With V trimmed by 5 bases and J by 4 bases, 8 bases remained unmatched. CDR3 length equals 15 residues. The germline V gene encodes CDR1 SGHDN and CDR2 FVKESK. The CDR3 loop is CASSYRDRPYNEQFF. The DNA of the CDR3 is TGTGCCAGCAGCTACCGGGACAGACCATACAATGAGCAGTTCTTC.

The CDR3 DNA reads as TGCGCCAGCAGGTCGGGGACTAGCGGGGACCCCCGGGAAGATACGCAGTATTTT. This sequence encodes CASRSGTSGDPREDTQYF. The rearrangement links TRBV10-1 to TRBJ2-3; 13 bases map to TRBD2. The V and J ends lost 6 bases and 5 bases, in that order; junction bases with no gene match: 14. This CDR3 has 18 residues. Germline CDR1 is WNHNN and CDR2 is SYGVQD (reference sequence).

This chain connects TRBV5-6 to TRBJ2-7; D is unresolved. Trimming left V 0 bases short and J 3 bases short, with 4 bases between. The CDR3 is 12 residues long. Germline V gives CDR1 SGHDT, CDR2 YYEEEE. The CDR3 DNA reads as TGTGCCAGCAGCTTGGGGGGCTACGAGCAGTACGTC. Amino acid sequence: CASSLGGYEQYV.

This clone has only one observation. The chain recombines TRBV5-1 with TRBJ1-5; weak D call: TRBD1 (5 bases). Germline loops: CDR1 SGHRS, CDR2 YFSETQ. CDR3 length: 14 residues. Trimming took off 0 bases at V and 9 bases at J, with 13 bases between the two ends. Here the CDR3 reads CASSLDQGVAPQHF. The CDR3 nucleotides read TGCGCCAGCAGCTTGGACCAGGGAGTTGCGCCCCAGCATTTT.

This sequence joins TRBV27 and TRBJ1-5, with D perhaps matching TRBD1 (5 bases). The CDR3 runs 14 residues. Germline loops: CDR1 MNHEY, CDR2 SMNVEV (reference sequence). V dropped 0 bases and J dropped 15 bases, with 18 bases sitting between them. CDR3 sequence (DNA): TGTGCCAGCAGTTTATCTGGCCTCGGGACCCCCGTGCATTTT. Protein sequence: CASSLSGLGTPVHF.

The rearrangement links TRBV7-9 to TRBJ1-4; a weak D match, TRBD1 (5 bases). The CDR3 has 14 residues. Germline CDR1 reads SEHNR; CDR2 reads FQNEAQ (reference sequence). V was shortened by 5 bases and J by 5 bases, with 12 bases between the two germline ends. CDR3 in amino acids: CASSMGRTNEKLFF. The CDR3 bases are TGTGCCAGCAGCATGGGACGAACGAATGAAAAACTGTTTTTT.

This clone was observed once. This sequence joins TRBV15 and TRBJ1-2; D is ambiguous. The V gene's germline CDR1 is LNHNV and CDR2 YYDKDF (reference sequence). V was shortened by 0 bases and J by 4 bases, with 6 bases between the two germline ends. This CDR3 has 13 residues. The CDR3: CATSRDWVYGYTF. As DNA, the CDR3 is TGTGCCACCAGCAGAGATTGGGTCTATGGCTACACCTTC.

The chain joins TRBV18 to TRBJ1-4; D gene ambiguous. In germline, CDR1 is KGHSH, CDR2 LQKENI. The CDR3 runs 14 residues. V lost 4 bases and J 3 bases, leaving 9 bases between the germline ends. CDR3 residues: CASSLRVANEKLFF. The CDR3, as DNA: TGTGCCAGCTCACTGCGGGTCGCTAATGAAAAACTGTTTTTT.

This rearrangement joins TRBV6-2 or TRBV6-3 to TRBJ2-5, with 9 bases matching TRBD1. This CDR3 comprises 18 residues. Trimming cost V 3 bases and J 5 bases; bases outside gene matches: 16. Looked up from germline, CDR1 is MNHEY and CDR2 is SVGEGT. In nucleotides, the CDR3 is TGTGCCAGCAGTTATGCGACAGGGGGAAACGTGGTCGGGGAGACCCAGTACTTC. The encoded protein is CASSYATGGNVVGETQYF.

V usage is TRBV18 and J usage is TRBJ2-5; D might be TRBD2 (5 bases). From germline, CDR1 is KGHSH and CDR2 LQKENI. CDR3 length equals 13 residues. V lost 6 bases to trimming and J lost 2 bases, with 10 bases between them. Here the CDR3 reads CASSPSRQETQYF. The CDR3 DNA is TGTGCCAGCTCCCCTAGCAGACAAGAGACCCAGTACTTC.

The DNA of the CDR3 is TGTGCCAGCAGCCCCTTACTAGCGGGGGGGAGCACAGATACGCAGTATTTT. Protein product: CASSPLLAGGSTDTQYF. V gene TRBV3-1 (or the pseudogene TRBV3-2) combines with J gene TRBJ2-3; 13 bases map to TRBD2. J was trimmed by 0 bases and V by 4 bases; bases with no gene match: 4. The germline gives CDR1 LGHDT, CDR2 YNNKEL (reference sequence). The CDR3 spans 17 residues.

The chain is built from TRBV5-1 and TRBJ1-2; 7 bases are shared with TRBD1. Germline trimming cut 2 bases from V and 2 bases from J; bases unmatched to any gene: 6. The germline V gene has CDR1 SGHRS and CDR2 YFSETQ. CDR3 size: 15 residues. CDR3 coding DNA: TGCGCCAGCAGCTTTGGGATCAGGGGGAACTATGGCTACACCTTC. Translating gives CASSFGIRGNYGYTF.

The chain couples TRBV10-1 to TRBJ1-1; 7 bases match TRBD1. Germline CDR1 is WNHNN and CDR2 is SYGVQD (reference sequence). Trimming took 2 bases from V and 2 from J; bases not matched to a gene: 5. There are 15 residues in the CDR3. The CDR3 DNA is TGCGCCAGCAGTGAGGCCCGACAGGGAAACACTGAAGCTTTCTTT. Protein: CASSEARQGNTEAFF.

The chain's CDR3 is CSIGGMNTEAFF. The CDR3 DNA sequence: TGCAGCATAGGAGGAATGAACACTGAAGCTTTCTTT. The rearrangement uses TRBV29-1 and TRBJ1-1; the D is unclear. The V end was cut by 8 bases, the J end by 0 bases, with 10 bases between. CDR3 size: 12 residues. The germline V gene has CDR1 SQVTM and CDR2 ANQGSEA.

This clone was detected once. The rearrangement joins TRBV10-3 to TRBJ1-1; D is uncertain. CDR3 length equals 12 residues. The germline V gene encodes CDR1 ENHRY and CDR2 SYGVKD. V lost 6 bases and J 4 bases, leaving 9 bases between the germline ends. The CDR3 loop is CAIRDRGTEAFF. CDR3 coding DNA: TGTGCCATCAGGGACCGGGGCACTGAAGCTTTCTTT.

The V call is TRBV7-2, the J call TRBJ2-1; a possible D gene is TRBD1 (5 bases). V was cut by 6 bases and J by 0 bases, with 18 bases left in between. The CDR3 consists of 17 residues. CDR1 and CDR2 (germline): SGHTA, FQGNSA. The CDR3 DNA sequence: TGTGCCAGCAGGCTTAGGGCAGGGATAAGCTCCTACAATGAGCAGTTCTTC. It encodes CASRLRAGISSYNEQFF.